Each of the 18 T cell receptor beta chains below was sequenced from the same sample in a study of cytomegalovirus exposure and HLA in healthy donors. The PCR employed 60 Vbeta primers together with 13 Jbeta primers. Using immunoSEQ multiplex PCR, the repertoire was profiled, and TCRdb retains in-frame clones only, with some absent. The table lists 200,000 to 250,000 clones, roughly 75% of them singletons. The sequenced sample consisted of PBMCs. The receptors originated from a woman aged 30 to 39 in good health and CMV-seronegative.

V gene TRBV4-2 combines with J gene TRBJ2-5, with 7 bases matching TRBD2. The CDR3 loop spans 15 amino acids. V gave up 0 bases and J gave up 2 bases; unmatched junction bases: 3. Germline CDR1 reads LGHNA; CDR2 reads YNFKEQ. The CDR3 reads CASSQDREGQETQYF. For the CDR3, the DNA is TGTGCCAGCAGCCAAGATAGGGAGGGTCAAGAGACCCAGTACTTC.

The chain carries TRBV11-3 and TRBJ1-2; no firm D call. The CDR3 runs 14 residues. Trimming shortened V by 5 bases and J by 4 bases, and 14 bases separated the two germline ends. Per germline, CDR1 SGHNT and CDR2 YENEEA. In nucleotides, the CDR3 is TGTGCCAGCAGCCCAAGCCCACAGCTCTATGGCTACACCTTC. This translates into CASSPSPQLYGYTF.

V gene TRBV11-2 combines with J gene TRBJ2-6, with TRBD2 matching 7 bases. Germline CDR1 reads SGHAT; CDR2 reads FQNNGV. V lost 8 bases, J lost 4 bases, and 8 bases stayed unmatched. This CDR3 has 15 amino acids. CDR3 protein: CASSRGRSGANVLTF. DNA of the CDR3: TGTGCCAGCTCGCGGGGGAGGTCAGGGGCCAACGTCCTGACTTTC.

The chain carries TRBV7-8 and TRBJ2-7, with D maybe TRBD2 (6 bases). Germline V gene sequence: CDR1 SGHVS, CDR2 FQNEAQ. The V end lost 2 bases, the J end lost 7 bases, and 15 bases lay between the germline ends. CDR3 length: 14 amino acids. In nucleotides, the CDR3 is TGTGCCAGCAGCTTAAGGCGGGGTCGAGGGGAGCAGTACTTC. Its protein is CASSLRRGRGEQYF.

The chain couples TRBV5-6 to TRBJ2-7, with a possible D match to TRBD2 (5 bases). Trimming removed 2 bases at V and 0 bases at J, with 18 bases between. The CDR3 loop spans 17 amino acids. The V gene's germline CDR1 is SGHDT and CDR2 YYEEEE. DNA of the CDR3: TGTGCCAGCAGCTTACCAGGCAGGCGAGGGTTCTCCTACGAGCAGTACTTC. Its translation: CASSLPGRRGFSYEQYF.

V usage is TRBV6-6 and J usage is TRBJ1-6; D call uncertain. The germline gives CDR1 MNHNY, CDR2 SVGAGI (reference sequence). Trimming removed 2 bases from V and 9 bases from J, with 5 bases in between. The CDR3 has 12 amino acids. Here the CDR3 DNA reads TGTGCCAGCAGTTACGGGAGTTCACCCCTCCACTTT. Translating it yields CASSYGSSPLHF.

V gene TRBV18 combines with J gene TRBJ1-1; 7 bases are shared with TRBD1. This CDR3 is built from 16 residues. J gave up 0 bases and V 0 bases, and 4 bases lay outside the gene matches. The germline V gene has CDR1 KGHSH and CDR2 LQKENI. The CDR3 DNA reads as TGTGCCAGCTCACCACCGGGACAGCCTTTGAACACTGAAGCTTTCTTT. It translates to CASSPPGQPLNTEAFF. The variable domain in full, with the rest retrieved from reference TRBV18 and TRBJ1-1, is NAGVMQNPRHLVRRRGQEARLRCSPMKGHSHVYWYRQLPEEGLKFMVYLQKENIIDESGMPKERFSAEFPKEGPSILRIQQVVRGDSAAYFCASSPPGQPLNTEAFFGQGTRLTVV.

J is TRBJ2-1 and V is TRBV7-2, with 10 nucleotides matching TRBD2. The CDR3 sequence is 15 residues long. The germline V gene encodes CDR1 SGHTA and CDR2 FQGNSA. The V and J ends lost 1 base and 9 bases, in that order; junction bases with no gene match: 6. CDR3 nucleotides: TGTGCCAGCAGCTTAGGGCTAGCGGGAGCTGGTGAGCAGTTCTTC. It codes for CASSLGLAGAGEQFF.

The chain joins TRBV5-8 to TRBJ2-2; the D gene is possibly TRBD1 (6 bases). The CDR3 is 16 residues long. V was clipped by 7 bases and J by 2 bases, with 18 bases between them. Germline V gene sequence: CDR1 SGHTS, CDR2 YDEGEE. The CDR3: CASDGHRDPNTGELFF. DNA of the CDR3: TGTGCCAGCGACGGGCACAGGGACCCAAACACCGGGGAGCTGTTTTTT.

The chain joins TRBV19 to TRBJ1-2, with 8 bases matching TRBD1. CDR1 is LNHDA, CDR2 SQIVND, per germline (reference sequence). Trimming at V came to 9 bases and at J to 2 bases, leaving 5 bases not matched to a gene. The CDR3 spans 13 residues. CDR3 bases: TGTGCCAGCTCGGACAGGGCGAACTATGGCTACACCTTC. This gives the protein CASSDRANYGYTF.

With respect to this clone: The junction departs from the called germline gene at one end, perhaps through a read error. The DNA of the CDR3 is TGTGCCATCTCACCACTTGGGCAGGGGGCATGGGGGAGTGCTGAAGCTTTCTTT. It specifies CAISPLGQGAWGSAEAFF. The chain joins TRBV18 to TRBJ1-1, with 8 bases fitting TRBD1. The CDR3 loop spans 18 amino acids. Per germline, CDR1 KGHSH and CDR2 LQKENI.

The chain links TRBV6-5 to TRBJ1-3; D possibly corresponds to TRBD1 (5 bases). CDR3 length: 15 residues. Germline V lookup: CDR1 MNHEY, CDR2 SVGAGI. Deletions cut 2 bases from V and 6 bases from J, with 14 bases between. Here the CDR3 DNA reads TGTGCCAGCAGTTACCAGGGATACGGTGTAAACACCATATATTTT. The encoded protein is CASSYQGYGVNTIYF.

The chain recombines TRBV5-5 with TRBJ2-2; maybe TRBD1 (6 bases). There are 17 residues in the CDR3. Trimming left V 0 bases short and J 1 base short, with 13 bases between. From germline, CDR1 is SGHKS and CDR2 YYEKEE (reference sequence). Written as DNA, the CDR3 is TGTGCCAGCAGCTTGGTAACAGGGCGTGTGAACACCGGGGAGCTGTTTTTT. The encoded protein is CASSLVTGRVNTGELFF.

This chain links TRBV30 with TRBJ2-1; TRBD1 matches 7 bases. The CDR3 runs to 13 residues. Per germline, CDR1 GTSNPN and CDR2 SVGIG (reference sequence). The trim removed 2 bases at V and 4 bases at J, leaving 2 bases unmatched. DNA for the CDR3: TGTGCCTGGAGTACGGGACAGTACAATGAGCAGTTCTTC. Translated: CAWSTGQYNEQFF.

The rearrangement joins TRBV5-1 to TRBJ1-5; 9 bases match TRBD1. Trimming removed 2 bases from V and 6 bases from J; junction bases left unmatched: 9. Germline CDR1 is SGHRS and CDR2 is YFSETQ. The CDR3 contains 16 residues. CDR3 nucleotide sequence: TGCGCCAGCAGCTTAGGGGGACAGGGAACGGGTCAGCCCCAGCATTTT. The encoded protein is CASSLGGQGTGQPQHF. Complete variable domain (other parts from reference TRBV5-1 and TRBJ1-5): KAGVTQTPRYLIKTRGQQVTLSCSPISGHRSVSWYQQTPGQGLQFLFEYFSETQRNKGNFPGRFSGRQFSNSRSEMNVSTLELGDSALYLCASSLGGQGTGQPQHFGDGTRLSIL.

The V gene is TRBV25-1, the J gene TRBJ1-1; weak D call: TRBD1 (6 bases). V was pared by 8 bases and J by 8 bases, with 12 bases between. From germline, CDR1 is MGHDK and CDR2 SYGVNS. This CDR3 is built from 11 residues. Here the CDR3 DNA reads TGTGCCAGCGGATCCGGGACAGAAGCTTTCTTT. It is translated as CASGSGTEAFF.

CDR3 DNA sequence: TGTGCCAGCAGCTTATCGGGAGGCAATCAGCCCCAGCATTTT. It specifies CASSLSGGNQPQHF. The V and J genes are TRBV7-9 and TRBJ1-5; unclear D gene. This CDR3 is 14 amino acids long. CDR1 is SEHNR and CDR2 is FQNEAQ in the germline V gene (reference sequence). Trimming removed 2 bases at V and 2 bases at J, with 7 bases between.

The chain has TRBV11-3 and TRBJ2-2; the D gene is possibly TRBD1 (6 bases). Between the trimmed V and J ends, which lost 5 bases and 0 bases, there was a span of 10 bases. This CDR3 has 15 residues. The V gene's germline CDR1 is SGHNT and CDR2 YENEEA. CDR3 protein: CASSLHRANTGELFF. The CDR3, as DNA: TGTGCCAGCAGCCTTCACAGGGCGAACACCGGGGAGCTGTTTTTT.